This is a list of T cell receptor beta chains from one sample in a study of blood T cell repertoires in COVID-19. The protocol was immunoSEQ multiplex PCR, while the TCRdb copy is restricted to in-frame clones and leaves out a portion. The sample records fewer than 200,000 clones, roughly 82% being singletons. The sequenced material came from peripheral blood. The receptor set was obtained from a woman in her 70s with acute or convalescent COVID-19. Each CDR3 is given with its conserved first and last residue. D genes are given only for firm matches. The size field is filled for only some rows; it gives once, few, many or a size class.

j_call,clone_size,v_call,d_call,cdr3_aa,cdr3_nt
TRBJ2-3,once,TRBV5-6,.,CASSSGTNTQYF,TGTGCCAGCAGCTCGGGAACTAATACGCAGTATTTT
TRBJ2-7,.,TRBV10-3,TRBD2,CAMREGTSGGEYEQYF,TGTGCCATGAGAGAAGGGACTAGCGGGGGGGAATACGAGCAGTACTTC
TRBJ1-3,once,TRBV6-1,.,CASSVRDNSGNTIYF,TGTGCCAGCAGTGTACGAGATAACTCTGGAAACACCATATATTTT
TRBJ1-1,.,TRBV6-2/TRBV6-3,TRBD1,CASSYRADRQRDTEAFF,TGTGCCAGCAGTTACAGGGCGGACAGGCAGAGGGACACTGAAGCTTTCTTT
TRBJ2-5,.,TRBV6-5,.,CASSPRSEDVTQYF,TGTGCCAGCAGCCCCCGGAGTGAAGATGTGACCCAGTACTTC
TRBJ1-1,.,TRBV18,TRBD1,CASSRDRDWTEAFF,TGTGCCAGCTCACGGGACAGGGATTGGACTGAAGCTTTCTTT
TRBJ1-1,.,TRBV3-1/TRBV3-2,.,CASSLLSSEAFF,TGTGCCAGCAGCCTATTATCGTCTGAAGCTTTCTTT
TRBJ1-3,.,TRBV5-4,.,CASSLAGSGNTIYF,TGTGCCAGCAGCTTGGCAGGCTCTGGAAACACCATATATTTT
TRBJ1-3,.,TRBV28,TRBD1,CASSRYRGNSGNTIYF,TGTGCCAGCAGTCGCTACAGGGGAAACTCTGGAAACACCATATATTTT
TRBJ2-5,.,TRBV28,TRBD2,CASSFQGLGTGTQYF,TGTGCCAGCAGTTTTCAGGGACTAGGGACGGGGACCCAGTACTTC
TRBJ1-2,.,TRBV25-1,TRBD1,CASSDANRGSYGYTF,TGTGCCAGCAGTGACGCAAACAGGGGATCATATGGCTACACCTTC
TRBJ2-3,once,TRBV30,TRBD2,CAWRLAGNTDTQYF,TGTGCCTGGAGACTAGCGGGGAACACAGATACGCAGTATTTT
TRBJ1-1,.,TRBV30,TRBD1,CAWREFTGGWRMNTEAFF,TGTGCCTGGAGAGAATTTACAGGGGGCTGGAGGATGAACACTGAAGCTTTCTTT
TRBJ2-3,.,TRBV7-8,.,CASSQFGDTQYF,TGTGCCAGCAGCCAATTCGGAGATACGCAGTATTTT
TRBJ1-6,.,TRBV28,.,CASSPWDTPASPLHF,TGTGCCAGCAGTCCCTGGGACACGCCGGCTTCACCCCTCCACTTT
TRBJ2-6,.,TRBV3-1/TRBV3-2,TRBD1,CASSQGSVTGWTGANVLTF,TGTGCCAGCAGCCAAGGGTCGGTGACAGGGTGGACTGGGGCCAACGTCCTGACTTTC
TRBJ2-2,.,TRBV28,TRBD1,CASLMTGRGTGELFF,TGTGCCAGCCTGATGACAGGGCGAGGCACCGGGGAGCTGTTTTTT
TRBJ2-2,.,TRBV6-2/TRBV6-3,TRBD2,CASSRTSGWSGELFF,TGTGCCAGCAGCCGGACTAGCGGGTGGAGCGGGGAGCTGTTTTTT
TRBJ1-4,.,TRBV10-3,.,CAIRSDRGTNEKLFF,TGTGCCATCAGGAGTGATAGGGGAACTAATGAAAAACTGTTTTTT
TRBJ2-6,.,TRBV19,.,CASSLGAIRAGANVLTF,TGTGCCAGTAGTTTGGGGGCCATAAGAGCTGGGGCCAACGTCCTGACTTTC
TRBJ1-1,.,TRBV7-2,TRBD1,CASSSQGARTEAFF,TGTGCCAGCAGCTCCCAGGGGGCGCGCACTGAAGCTTTCTTT
TRBJ2-1,.,TRBV18,TRBD2,CASSPGGSGRGNEQFF,TGTGCCAGCTCACCCGGGGGTAGCGGGAGAGGGAATGAGCAGTTCTTC
TRBJ1-5,few,TRBV4-1,TRBD1,CASSQTEGTGAFNQPQHF,TGCGCCAGCAGCCAAACCGAAGGGACAGGGGCATTCAATCAGCCCCAGCATTTT